Presented here are 5 T cell receptor beta chains from one specimen sequenced in a study of shared clonotypes between healthy human individuals. This table comes from immunoSEQ multiplex PCR, and its TCRdb copy is limited to in-frame clones, with some not included. The sample lists 2,500,000 or so clones; over 85% were seen once. The specimen sequenced was naive CD4+ T cells from PBMCs. Described subset: CD45RA+ positively selected. These receptors came from a man aged 18 to 29 in good health. Some clones in this sample may be carry-over from other donors' samples.

The V call is TRBV30, the J call TRBJ1-3; D gene ambiguous. Trimming pared 5 bases from V and 0 bases from J, leaving 8 bases between. Germline CDR1 and CDR2: GTSNPN and SVGIG (reference sequence). This CDR3 comprises 13 residues. The CDR3 loop reads CAWAQISGNTIYF. The CDR3 DNA sequence: TGTGCCTGGGCCCAGATCTCTGGAAACACCATATATTTT.

This clone appeared once. CDR3 region: CASSLGAGRAIDEQFF. The CDR3 bases are TGTGCCAGCAGCTTAGGAGCCGGGAGGGCCATTGATGAGCAGTTCTTC. The V call is TRBV11-2, the J call TRBJ2-1; 8 bases are shared with TRBD2. V shed 1 base, J shed 8 bases, and the junction held 10 bases outside the gene matches. Germline V gene sequence: CDR1 SGHAT, CDR2 FQNNGV. The CDR3 runs 16 residues. Full variable domain (remainder filled in from reference TRBV11-2 and TRBJ2-1): EAGVAQSPRYKIIEKRQSVAFWCNPISGHATLYWYQQILGQGPKLLIQFQNNGVVDDSQLPKDRFSAERLKGVDSTLKIQPAKLEDSAVYLCASSLGAGRAIDEQFFGPGTRLTVL.

Remarks on this clone: Other DNA sequences in the sample encode the same CDR3. The rearrangement uses TRBV18 and TRBJ2-7, with D perhaps TRBD2 (5 bases). The germline gives CDR1 KGHSH, CDR2 LQKENI. The V and J ends lost 3 bases and 0 bases respectively, with 12 bases between them. This CDR3 has 15 amino acids. The CDR3 sequence is CASSPGLTSSYEQYF. In DNA form, the CDR3 reads TGTGCCAGCTCACCCGGACTGACGAGCTCCTACGAGCAGTACTTC.

The chain employs TRBV28 and TRBJ2-1, with D unresolved. CDR1 is MDHEN, CDR2 SYDVKM, per germline. The ends were cut back, 8 bases at V and 6 bases at J, with 11 bases in the middle. The length of the CDR3 is 12 residues. DNA of the CDR3: TGTGCCAGCCGGCGCCCCGTCAATGAGCAGTTCTTC. Its translation: CASRRPVNEQFF.

The chain is built from TRBV28 and TRBJ1-1; 7 bases are shared with TRBD1. CDR1 MDHEN and CDR2 SYDVKM come from the germline V gene. This CDR3 has 17 amino acids. The V and J ends lost 5 bases and 4 bases, in that order; junction bases with no gene match: 16. CDR3: CASSRTGKTGFATEAFF. Written as DNA, the CDR3 is TGTGCCAGCAGTCGTACGGGAAAGACAGGGTTCGCCACTGAAGCTTTCTTT.